This T cell receptor (beta chain) emerged from a study of CD8 T cells in ankylosing spondylitis. Study observations and caveats: Previous work reported some of these motif variants in the synovial fluid and blood of reactive arthritis.

The TCR beta libraries were generated through quantitative 5'-RACE incorporating molecular barcodes. MiXCR, run by TCRdb on the 5' RACE reads, gives a single entry per CDR3 protein. Here the sample spans 20,000 to 30,000 distinct CDR3 sequences, 13% being singletons. Note on this clonotype: Its antigen is undetermined.

Germline loops: CDR1 PRHDT, CDR2 FYEKMQ (reference sequence). With 3 bases removed from V and 1 base from J, the gap between germline ends came to 1 base. The CDR3 loop spans 12 amino acids. The sequence came from a male donor with ankylosing spondylitis or in good health (not recorded which). The sequenced sample was blood. The J gene is TRBJ1-5, the V gene TRBV13; D gene uncertain. The CDR3 sequence: CASSFSNQPQHF. DNA of the CDR3: TGTGCCAGCAGCTTCAGCAATCAGCCCCAGCATTTT.